Following are 14 T cell receptor beta chains from one sample sequenced in a study of long-term antiretroviral therapy in people with HIV. It was version v3.0 of the immunoSEQ assay that was run at survey level. Method: immunoSEQ multiplex PCR; TCRdb's copy keeps in-frame clones and lacks some. The sample carries about 17,000 clones, approximately 93% recorded once. Source: unsorted PBMCs, taken 0.6 years after starting antiretroviral therapy. The receptors shown here come from a woman aged 40 to 50 with HIV.

The V and J genes are TRBV6-5 and TRBJ1-2; 7 nucleotides line up with TRBD1. CDR1 is MNHEY and CDR2 is SVGAGI in the germline V gene. The CDR3 covers 15 residues. The V segment lost 5 bases and the J segment 4 bases; nucleotides outside the gene matches: 10. Here the CDR3 DNA reads TGTGCCAGCAGTCCGACCGACAGGGAGCTCTATGGCTACACCTTC. Protein sequence: CASSPTDRELYGYTF.

The CDR3 is CASSEAPGQAAYGYTF. The CDR3 DNA reads as TGTGCCAGCAGTGAAGCGCCGGGACAGGCGGCCTATGGCTACACCTTC. The V and J genes are TRBV2 and TRBJ1-2; 8 nucleotides line up with TRBD1. Per germline, CDR1 SNHLY and CDR2 FYNNEI. With 0 bases clipped from V and 4 bases from J, the junction kept 7 bases outside the gene matches. The CDR3 is 16 residues long.

V gene TRBV9 combines with J gene TRBJ2-5, with 8 positions matching TRBD2. Trimming cost V 0 bases and J 4 bases; bases outside gene matches: 5. CDR3 size: 15 residues. The germline gives CDR1 SGDLS, CDR2 YYNGEE. The CDR3 sequence is CASSVGGLAGETQYF. CDR3 in DNA: TGTGCCAGCAGCGTAGGGGGGCTAGCGGGAGAGACCCAGTACTTC.

CDR3 loop: CASSTTGGGSTGYTF. The CDR3 DNA is TGTGCCAGCAGCACAACAGGGGGGGGAAGTACGGGCTACACCTTC. V and J are TRBV7-8 and TRBJ1-2; 8 bases map to TRBD1. Germline assignment: CDR1 SGHVS and CDR2 FQNEAQ. CDR3 size: 15 residues. The junction had 13 bases not matched to a gene; V was cut back by 5 bases and J by 8 bases.

The V gene is TRBV6-1, the J gene TRBJ1-6; D is uncertain. V was clipped by 3 bases and J by 2 bases, with 11 bases between them. CDR3 size: 16 residues. The germline gives CDR1 MNHNS, CDR2 SASEGT. Written as DNA, the CDR3 is TGTGCCAGCAGTGACGAACCGCGGACCTATAATTCACCCCTCCACTTT. Residues: CASSDEPRTYNSPLHF.

The chain uses TRBV25-1 and TRBJ1-2, with a possible D match to TRBD1 (6 bases). V gave up 10 bases and J gave up 4 bases, with 25 bases separating them. Germline V gene data show CDR1 as MGHDK and CDR2 as SYGVNS. This CDR3 contains 16 residues. CDR3 sequence reads: CATHGGDNSFSYGYTF. The CDR3 DNA is TGTGCCACCCACGGAGGGGACAACTCCTTCAGCTATGGCTACACCTTC.

This sequence joins TRBV29-1 and TRBJ1-1; D gene ambiguous. V lost 6 bases and J lost 7, with 9 bases in between. This CDR3 contains 10 residues. The germline V gene has CDR1 SQVTM and CDR2 ANQGSEA. As DNA, the CDR3 is TGCAGCGTCTGGAACGGTGAAGCTTTCTTT. This codes for CSVWNGEAFF.

The chain has TRBV19 and TRBJ2-5; D is unclear. Per germline, CDR1 LNHDA and CDR2 SQIVND (reference sequence). The CDR3 consists of 13 residues. V shed 5 bases and J shed 2 bases, with 9 bases lying between them. CDR3 protein: CASSRNPQETQYF. The CDR3 nucleotides are TGTGCCAGTAGTCGGAATCCGCAAGAGACCCAGTACTTC.

This clone came up once. The chain recombines TRBV9 with TRBJ1-2; maybe TRBD1 (6 bases). The CDR3 has 15 amino acids. Trimming pared 2 bases from V and 8 bases from J, leaving 19 bases between. CDR1 and CDR2 from the germline V gene are SGDLS and YYNGEE. The CDR3: CASSVFIAGAEGYTF. The CDR3 DNA sequence: TGTGCCAGCAGCGTCTTTATCGCAGGGGCCGAGGGCTACACCTTC.

This chain joins TRBV2 and TRBJ1-2; TRBD1 aligns across 7 bases. J was trimmed by 10 bases and V by 5 bases; bases with no gene match: 13. From germline, CDR1 is SNHLY and CDR2 FYNNEI. The CDR3 loop spans 14 amino acids. CDR3 bases: TGTGCCAGCAGTATATCGGGACAGTTTAGTGTCTACACCTTC. It translates to CASSISGQFSVYTF.

V and J are TRBV15 and TRBJ1-5, with TRBD1 matching over 8 bases. The junction had 8 bases not matched to a gene; V was cut back by 3 bases and J by 4 bases. The length of the CDR3 is 16 residues. The germline V gene has CDR1 LNHNV and CDR2 YYDKDF (reference sequence). Here the CDR3 DNA reads TGTGCCACCAGCAGCCCAGGACAGGGTCAAAATCAGCCCCAGCATTTT. Translation gives CATSSPGQGQNQPQHF.

J is TRBJ1-3 and V is TRBV13; 7 bases are a match to TRBD1. From germline, CDR1 is PRHDT and CDR2 FYEKMQ (reference sequence). V gave up 2 bases and J gave up 4 bases; unmatched junction bases: 2. The CDR3 is 14 amino acids. The CDR3 DNA follows: TGTGCCAGCAGCTTATGGGACAGAGGAAACACCATATATTTT. Protein product: CASSLWDRGNTIYF.

The chain carries TRBV4-3 and TRBJ1-1; D gene uncertain. Trimming took off 0 bases at V and 5 bases at J, with 10 bases between the two ends. The germline V gene encodes CDR1 LGHNA and CDR2 YSLEER. The CDR3 runs to 14 residues. The CDR3 nucleotides read TGCGCCAGCAGCCAAGATCTTCTCGGGACTGAAGCTTTCTTT. Translated: CASSQDLLGTEAFF.

The J gene is TRBJ2-7, the V gene TRBV19; TRBD2 matches at 8 bases. This CDR3 region has 15 residues. Germline V gives CDR1 LNHDA, CDR2 SQIVND (reference sequence). After removal of 1 base from V and 2 bases from J, the junction contained 4 bases not matched to a gene. CDR3: CASSIVEAGAYEQYF. The CDR3 nucleotides are TGTGCCAGTAGTATAGTGGAAGCGGGGGCCTACGAGCAGTACTTC. Based on the CDR3 plus reference TRBV19 and TRBJ2-7, the full variable domain is DGGITQSPKYLFRKEGQNVTLSCEQNLNHDAMYWYRQDPGQGLRLIYYSQIVNDFQKGDIAEGYSVSREKKESFPLTVTSAQKNPTAFYLCASSIVEAGAYEQYFGPGTRLTVT.